Following are 7 T cell receptor beta chains from one sample sequenced in a study of OX40 agonist ivuxolimab in advanced cancers. The method was immunoSEQ multiplex PCR; TCRdb's version includes in-frame clones alone and lacks a portion of them. The sample has fewer than 95,000 clones, under 95% seen once. The sequencing used CD4+ or CD8+ T cells sorted from blood, collected in a trial of the OX40 agonist ivuxolimab. The receptors stem from an adult with an advanced solid tumor such as melanoma, head and neck, liver or kidney cancer.

In its sample, this clone was seen once. The chain employs TRBV6-5 and TRBJ1-2, with 8 positions matching TRBD1. There are 16 residues in the CDR3. Trimming took 2 bases from V and 4 from J; bases not matched to a gene: 9. Germline loops: CDR1 MNHEY, CDR2 SVGAGI. The CDR3 nucleotides are TGTGCCAGCAGTTACCCGACAGGGGAGGGTGGCTATGGCTACACCTTC. This codes for CASSYPTGEGGYGYTF.

The chain has TRBV2 and TRBJ1-6; a possible D gene is TRBD1 (6 bases). Germline loops: CDR1 SNHLY, CDR2 FYNNEI. Trimming stripped 1 base from V and 3 bases from J, with 13 bases between. The CDR3 runs to 17 residues. CDR3 protein: CASSEEWGGGYNSPLHF. CDR3 DNA sequence: TGTGCCAGCAGTGAAGAATGGGGAGGGGGCTATAATTCACCCCTCCACTTT.

The gene calls are TRBV29-1 and TRBJ2-7; D uncertain. Germline CDR1 reads SQVTM; CDR2 reads ANQGSEA. The CDR3 totals 13 residues. Trimming took 2 bases from V and 2 from J, leaving 10 bases between them. CDR3: CSVERDTPYEQYF. CDR3 DNA: TGCAGCGTTGAACGTGACACCCCCTACGAGCAGTACTTC.

J is TRBJ2-7 and V is TRBV9; no reliable D call. Trimming shortened V by 2 bases and J by 2 bases, and 8 bases separated the two germline ends. The germline CDR1 and CDR2 sequences are SGDLS and YYNGEE. The CDR3 consists of 13 residues. The CDR3 DNA reads as TGTGCCAGCAGCGTTGGAGAAACCTACGAGCAGTACTTC. Protein: CASSVGETYEQYF.

The chain recombines TRBV5-4 with TRBJ1-3; D gene ambiguous. Germline CDR1 and CDR2: SGHNT and YYREEE (reference sequence). The V gene lost 7 bases and the J gene lost 0 bases, with 2 bases spanning the gap. The CDR3 totals 11 residues. The CDR3 loop reads CASLSGNTIYF. The CDR3 DNA sequence: TGTGCCAGCCTCTCTGGAAACACCATATATTTT.

This clone was seen once. The V call is TRBV29-1, the J call TRBJ1-4; D perhaps matches TRBD1 (5 bases). The CDR3 has 13 residues. Germline assignment: CDR1 SQVTM and CDR2 ANQGSEA. V lost 2 bases, J lost 8 bases, and 12 bases lay in between. This CDR3 reads CSVESQGEEKLFF. CDR3 coding DNA: TGCAGCGTTGAATCGCAGGGAGAGGAAAAACTGTTTTTT.

The chain is built from TRBV27 and TRBJ2-1, with 7 bases identical to TRBD2. Germline V gene lookup returns CDR1 MNHEY and CDR2 SMNVEV (reference sequence). The CDR3 is 16 amino acids. The V segment lost 5 bases and the J segment 7 bases; nucleotides outside the gene matches: 14. CDR3 bases: TGTGCCAGCAGTCCCGGACTAGTGGGAAAGTTTAATGAGCAGTTCTTC. Translating it yields CASSPGLVGKFNEQFF.